Following are 6 T cell receptor beta chains from one sample sequenced in a study of glioma-infiltrating T cells. Amplification of TCR alpha and beta CDR3 regions from RNA used iRepertoire nested multiplex PCR. TCRdb reprocessed the multiplex PCR reads with MiXCR, giving one entry per CDR3 protein. The sample includes roughly 350,000 distinct CDR3 sequences, 35% to 45% seen only once; the top ten take around 11%. Sequences were obtained from glioma tissue, nonneoplastic brain tissue, or PBMCs (not recorded which). The source is a human donor with low-grade glioma or glioblastoma, undergoing nonglioma brain surgery, or in good health (not recorded which).

There are a few counts of this clonotype. The chain links TRBV28 to TRBJ2-2; D may match TRBD1 or TRBD2 (7 bases each). The CDR3 covers 14 residues. Trimming cost V 8 bases and J 6 bases, with 16 bases left between them. Germline V gene data show CDR1 as MDHEN and CDR2 as SYDVKM. CDR3 protein: CASGSGGGSGELFF. Here the CDR3 DNA reads TGTGCCAGCGGGTCAGGGGGAGGGTCCGGGGAGCTGTTTTTT.

In this sample, this clonotype turned up once. No conserved phenylalanine or tryptophan is present at the end of the CDR3, so a read error is the likely explanation. The gene calls are TRBV2 and TRBJ1-1, with a possible D match to TRBD1 (5 bases). Germline V gene lookup returns CDR1 SNHLY and CDR2 FYNNEI. The germline V and J ends were trimmed by 4 bases and 3 bases, with 6 bases remaining between them. The CDR3 spans 12 residues. Here the CDR3 DNA reads TGTGCCAGCAGTGGGGACGACACTGAAGCTTTCATT. Its protein product is CASSGDDTEAFI.

The V gene is TRBV20-1, the J gene TRBJ2-7; 7 nucleotides align to TRBD2. V lost 6 bases and J lost 6; bases outside the gene matches: 20. The CDR3 has 16 residues. CDR1 is DFQATT, CDR2 SNEGSKA, per germline (reference sequence). CDR3 protein: CSAPPRLAGGQGEQYF. The DNA of the CDR3 is TGCAGTGCCCCCCCCCGACTAGCCGGAGGACAAGGCGAGCAGTACTTC.

This clonotype came up a few times. V and J are TRBV12-3 or TRBV12-4 and TRBJ1-2; D is ambiguous. The CDR3 covers 16 residues. V was cut by 3 bases and J by 0 bases, with 14 bases left in between. For the CDR3, the DNA is TGTGCCAGCAGTTTTACAACGGAGGCTTCTAACTATGGCTACACCTTC. This encodes CASSFTTEASNYGYTF.

A remark on this clonotype: One junction end disagrees with the germline gene, perhaps due to a read error. V and J are TRBV6-5 and TRBJ1-1, with D possibly being TRBD1 (5 bases). Germline assignment: CDR1 MNHEY and CDR2 SVGAGI. The CDR3 contains 15 residues. CDR3 residues: CASSYSRGWFTETFF. The CDR3 region has the DNA TGTGCCAGCAGTTACTCTAGGGGATGGTTCACTGAAACTTTCTTT.

The CDR3 sequence: CASSRTWVSGANVLTF. The CDR3 DNA reads TGCGCCAGCAGCCGTACTTGGGTATCTGGGGCCAACGTCCTGACTTTC. The chain has TRBV4-1 and TRBJ2-6; no definite D call. V dropped 4 bases and J dropped 1 base, with 11 bases sitting between them. Germline loops: CDR1 MGHRA, CDR2 YSYEKL. The CDR3 is 16 amino acids.